This note documents a single T cell receptor (beta chain) sequence. Its antigen remains unknown. This record belongs to a study of cytomegalovirus exposure and HLA in healthy donors. For the study at large: Previous work identified some 120 million unique TCR beta sequences from approximately 190 million T cells. Study results and caveats: Immune exposure data for these donors was limited to CMV serostatus.

CDR1 and CDR2 (germline): SGHVS, FQNEAQ. V was pared by 4 bases and J by 1 base, with 23 bases between. CDR3 length: 18 residues. The PCR contained 60 Vbeta and 13 Jbeta primers. The data were produced by immunoSEQ multiplex PCR, yet TCRdb's version contains in-frame clones alone and is incomplete. This repertoire includes tens of thousands of clones. The chain carries TRBV7-8 and TRBJ2-7; possible D gene TRBD1, 5 bases. This clonotype was obtained from a man between 25 and 39 years old in good health and CMV-seropositive. The sequenced material came from PBMCs. In DNA form, the CDR3 reads TGTGCCAGCAGCTCAACTGGGCAGGGCCTCTCTTTATCCTACGAGCAGTACTTC. Encoded protein: CASSSTGQGLSLSYEQYF.